These 24 T cell receptor beta chains were all obtained from the same sample, sequenced in a study of a mutant IDH1 vaccine in newly diagnosed glioma. Repertoires were generated with immunoSEQ multiplex PCR, while TCRdb's copy carries only in-frame clones and drops some. There are around 99,000 clones in the sample; around 80% occur only once, and roughly 7% lies in the top ten. The time point here: baseline, week 1 (first vaccination visit). Sample treatment: pre-vaccination baseline after standard-of-care therapy. The sample was PBMCs, taken from a glioma patient treated with radiotherapy, temozolomide or both. These receptors were collected from a man aged 35 to 55 with glioma.

This chain uses TRBV6-5 with TRBJ1-4; D uncertain. The CDR3 length is 14 residues. Germline loops: CDR1 MNHEY, CDR2 SVGAGI. The V gene lost 7 bases and the J gene lost 4 bases, with 13 bases spanning the gap. As DNA, the CDR3 is TGTGCCAGCAAACGACAAGGGAATAATGAAAAACTGTTTTTT. Translating gives CASKRQGNNEKLFF.

This clone was found once. The chain links TRBV28 to TRBJ2-5, with D possibly matching TRBD2 (6 bases). The CDR3 spans 16 residues. Looked up from germline, CDR1 is MDHEN and CDR2 is SYDVKM. Trimming took off 2 bases at V and 1 base at J, with 14 bases between the two ends. The CDR3 DNA sequence: TGTGCCAGCAGTTTAAGCGGGCGAACGGGCCAAGAGACCCAGTACTTC. Its translation is CASSLSGRTGQETQYF.

The chain employs TRBV15 and TRBJ2-7; TRBD2 might be the D (5 bases). Germline-derived CDR1 and CDR2 are LNHNV and YYDKDF (reference sequence). The germline V and J ends were trimmed by 1 base and 2 bases, with 12 bases remaining between them. This CDR3 contains 15 residues. For the CDR3, the DNA is TGTGCCACCAGCAGAGGGGAGCCAGGAACCTACGAGCAGTACTTC. Residues: CATSRGEPGTYEQYF.

The CDR3 nucleotides are TGTGCCATCAGTGAGGAGCCGGATCAGCCCCAGCATTTT. Amino acid sequence: CAISEEPDQPQHF. The chain uses TRBV10-3 and TRBJ1-5; the D is unclear. The germline V gene has CDR1 ENHRY and CDR2 SYGVKD. Trimming cost V 2 bases and J 5 bases, with 7 bases left between them. There are 13 residues in the CDR3.

The chain couples TRBV28 to TRBJ2-2, with D unclear. V gave up 10 bases and J gave up 1 base, with 7 bases separating them. Germline CDR1 is MDHEN and CDR2 is SYDVKM. CDR3 length: 12 residues. CDR3 protein: CANSGNTGELFF. CDR3 nucleotides: TGTGCCAATTCTGGGAACACCGGGGAGCTGTTTTTT.

V is TRBV30 and J is TRBJ2-3; a possible D gene is TRBD2 (6 bases). V lost 1 base and J 1 base, leaving 9 bases between the germline ends. The CDR3 is 14 residues long. Germline values: CDR1 GTSNPN, CDR2 SVGIG (reference sequence). The CDR3 sequence is CAWSGLGGTDTQYF. CDR3 in DNA: TGTGCCTGGAGTGGACTAGGGGGCACAGATACGCAGTATTTT.

V gene TRBV7-2 combines with J gene TRBJ2-1, with TRBD2 matching over 11 bases. The germline gives CDR1 SGHTA, CDR2 FQGNSA. After removal of 5 bases from V and 5 bases from J, the junction contained 8 bases not matched to a gene. The CDR3 contains 16 residues. Here the CDR3 DNA reads TGTGCCAGCAGCACCTCGACTAGCGGGACCAACAATGAGCAGTTCTTC. It translates to CASSTSTSGTNNEQFF.

The chain has TRBV7-9 and TRBJ1-4; 9 positions match TRBD1. Germline loops: CDR1 SEHNR, CDR2 FQNEAQ (reference sequence). CDR3 length equals 16 residues. V lost 5 bases and J lost 5; bases outside the gene matches: 9. This CDR3 is CASSRDRAEGNEKLFF. In nucleotides, the CDR3 is TGTGCCAGCAGCCGGGACAGGGCTGAAGGAAATGAAAAACTGTTTTTT.

This clone appeared a few times. V usage is TRBV11-2 and J usage is TRBJ1-5; no firm D call. The CDR3 contains 15 residues. Germline lookup yields CDR1 SGHAT and CDR2 FQNNGV. Trimming took 5 bases from V and 0 from J, leaving 11 bases between them. CDR3 amino acids: CASSPSGYSNQPQHF. CDR3 sequence (DNA): TGTGCCAGCAGCCCCTCCGGTTATAGCAATCAGCCCCAGCATTTT.

The V gene is TRBV7-2, the J gene TRBJ1-5; 7 bases are shared with TRBD1. The trim removed 5 bases at V and 1 base at J, leaving 2 bases unmatched. CDR1 is SGHTA and CDR2 is FQGNSA in the germline V gene. The CDR3 is made up of 14 amino acids. CDR3 protein: CASSMTGSNQPQHF. CDR3 sequence (DNA): TGTGCCAGCAGCATGACAGGGAGCAATCAGCCCCAGCATTTT.

This rearrangement joins TRBV2 to TRBJ2-2; TRBD1 matches 8 bases. The junction had 7 bases not matched to a gene; V was cut back by 8 bases and J by 2 bases. Germline V gene data show CDR1 as SNHLY and CDR2 as FYNNEI. The CDR3 consists of 15 residues. The CDR3 region has the DNA TGTGCCAGCGTACGACAGGGGCGAAACACCGGGGAGCTGTTTTTT. The encoded protein is CASVRQGRNTGELFF. Together with reference TRBV2 and TRBJ2-2, the CDR3 gives the full variable domain: EPEVTQTPSHQVTQMGQEVILRCVPISNHLYFYWYRQILGQKVEFLVSFYNNEISEKSEIFDDQFSVERPDGSNFTLKIRSTKLEDSAMYFCASVRQGRNTGELFFGEGSRLTVL.

The gene calls are TRBV7-9 and TRBJ1-4; D call uncertain. V lost 5 bases, J lost 8 bases, and 15 bases lay in between. CDR3 length: 14 residues. The V gene's germline CDR1 is SEHNR and CDR2 FQNEAQ (reference sequence). This CDR3 reads CASSLTSNAEKLFF. The CDR3 DNA is TGTGCCAGCAGCCTGACCTCCAATGCGGAAAAACTGTTTTTT.

V gene TRBV7-2 combines with J gene TRBJ1-6; 11 bases match TRBD1. The CDR3 is made up of 15 amino acids. Germline CDR1 reads SGHTA; CDR2 reads FQGNSA. The V gene end was trimmed by 3 bases and the J gene end by 11 bases; junction bases not matched to a gene: 6. Written as DNA, the CDR3 is TGTGCCAGCAGCTTGGCGGGACAGGGGGGACCACCCCTCCACTTT. Translation gives CASSLAGQGGPPLHF. Based on the CDR3 plus reference TRBV7-2 and TRBJ1-6, the full variable domain is GAGVSQSPSNKVTEKGKDVELRCDPISGHTALYWYRQSLGQGLEFLIYFQGNSAPDKSGLPSDRFSAERTGGSVSTLTIQRTQQEDSAVYLCASSLAGQGGPPLHFGNGTRLTVT.

This rearrangement joins TRBV18 to TRBJ2-7; 9 bases are shared with TRBD1. The CDR3 loop spans 15 amino acids. V gave up 6 bases and J gave up 5 bases; unmatched junction bases: 11. Germline V CDR1 and CDR2: KGHSH, LQKENI. CDR3 nucleotide sequence: TGTGCCAGCTCCCCGGGACAGGGAGTCTACCACGAGCAGTACTTC. Translation gives CASSPGQGVYHEQYF.

The chain links TRBV11-2 to TRBJ2-7, with 10 bases lining up with TRBD2. The ends lost 6 bases at V and 5 bases at J; junction bases unmatched: 7. The CDR3 length is 14 residues. The germline V gene has CDR1 SGHAT and CDR2 FQNNGV. This CDR3 is CASRISGRGHEQYF. The CDR3 coding sequence is TGTGCCAGCAGAATAAGCGGGAGGGGCCACGAGCAGTACTTC.

This clone showed up just a few times. The chain is built from TRBV11-2 and TRBJ2-1; 9 positions agree with TRBD1. The CDR3 has 14 amino acids. With 4 bases clipped from V and 6 bases from J, the junction kept 4 bases outside the gene matches. From germline, CDR1 is SGHAT and CDR2 FQNNGV. The CDR3 region is CASSWDRVANEQFF. DNA for the CDR3: TGTGCCAGCAGCTGGGACAGGGTGGCCAATGAGCAGTTCTTC.

In its sample, this clone was seen a few times. This sequence joins TRBV4-3 and TRBJ1-1; D gene ambiguous. CDR1 LGHNA and CDR2 YSLEER come from the germline V gene. Trimming removed 0 bases from V and 2 bases from J, with 7 bases in between. This CDR3 is 14 amino acids long. This CDR3 is CASSQEVGNTEAFF. CDR3 nucleotide sequence: TGCGCCAGCAGCCAAGAGGTCGGTAACACTGAAGCTTTCTTT.

V and J are TRBV28 and TRBJ2-7; TRBD1 aligns across 8 bases. Germline V gene lookup returns CDR1 MDHEN and CDR2 SYDVKM. The CDR3 covers 14 residues. V shed 3 bases and J 1 base; nucleotides not matched to a gene: 2. The CDR3 DNA reads TGTGCCAGCAGTTTCAGGGGGCCTTCCTACGAGCAGTACTTC. This sequence encodes CASSFRGPSYEQYF.

The chain is built from TRBV5-1 and TRBJ1-1; perhaps TRBD1 as D (5 bases). V shed 0 bases and J shed 0 bases, with 15 bases lying between them. Germline values: CDR1 SGHRS, CDR2 YFSETQ. The CDR3 sequence is 17 residues long. CDR3 sequence (DNA): TGCGCCAGCAGCTTGGGAGGGGTTCTTCCTTTGAACACTGAAGCTTTCTTT. Protein sequence: CASSLGGVLPLNTEAFF. Drawing the rest from reference TRBV5-1 and TRBJ1-1, the complete variable domain is KAGVTQTPRYLIKTRGQQVTLSCSPISGHRSVSWYQQTPGQGLQFLFEYFSETQRNKGNFPGRFSGRQFSNSRSEMNVSTLELGDSALYLCASSLGGVLPLNTEAFFGQGTRLTVV.

The rearrangement uses TRBV2 and TRBJ2-7; the D is unclear. The germline V gene has CDR1 SNHLY and CDR2 FYNNEI. V was clipped by 8 bases and J by 3 bases, with 17 bases between them. The CDR3 consists of 14 residues. In nucleotides, the CDR3 is TGTGCCAGCTTATTATCCGTGTTTAGCTACGAGCAGTACTTC. Translation gives CASLLSVFSYEQYF.

J is TRBJ1-2 and V is TRBV4-1, with 10 bases fitting TRBD1. CDR1 and CDR2 from the germline V gene are MGHRA and YSYEKL. With 4 bases clipped from V and 4 bases from J, the junction kept 6 bases outside the gene matches. The CDR3 consists of 15 residues. CDR3 amino acids: CASSPRQGAIYGYTF. In DNA form, the CDR3 reads TGCGCCAGCAGCCCAAGACAGGGGGCCATCTATGGCTACACCTTC.

The chain combines TRBV13 with TRBJ1-4, with a tentative D call TRBD1 (5 bases). V was cut by 5 bases and J by 5 bases, with 18 bases left in between. This CDR3 spans 16 amino acids. Germline loops: CDR1 PRHDT, CDR2 FYEKMQ (reference sequence). The CDR3 DNA is TGTGCCAGCAGCCAAGGAAAGGGGCTCTCAAATGAAAAACTGTTTTTT. It is translated as CASSQGKGLSNEKLFF.

The chain uses TRBV4-3 and TRBJ2-1; 13 bases fit TRBD2. Germline values: CDR1 LGHNA, CDR2 YSLEER. Trimming at V came to 3 bases and at J to 8 bases, leaving 7 bases not matched to a gene. The CDR3 sequence is 16 residues long. This CDR3 reads CASSQLTSGGYDEQFF. The CDR3 nucleotides read TGCGCCAGCAGCCAGTTGACTAGCGGGGGGTACGATGAGCAGTTCTTC.

This clone was detected only once. This rearrangement joins TRBV29-1 to TRBJ2-7; 11 bases agree with TRBD1. The junction had 6 bases not matched to a gene; V was cut back by 6 bases and J by 5 bases. The CDR3 length is 13 residues. The germline V gene has CDR1 SQVTM and CDR2 ANQGSEA. The chain's CDR3 is CSVEGQGGHEQYF. The CDR3, as DNA: TGCAGCGTCGAGGGACAGGGGGGCCACGAGCAGTACTTC.